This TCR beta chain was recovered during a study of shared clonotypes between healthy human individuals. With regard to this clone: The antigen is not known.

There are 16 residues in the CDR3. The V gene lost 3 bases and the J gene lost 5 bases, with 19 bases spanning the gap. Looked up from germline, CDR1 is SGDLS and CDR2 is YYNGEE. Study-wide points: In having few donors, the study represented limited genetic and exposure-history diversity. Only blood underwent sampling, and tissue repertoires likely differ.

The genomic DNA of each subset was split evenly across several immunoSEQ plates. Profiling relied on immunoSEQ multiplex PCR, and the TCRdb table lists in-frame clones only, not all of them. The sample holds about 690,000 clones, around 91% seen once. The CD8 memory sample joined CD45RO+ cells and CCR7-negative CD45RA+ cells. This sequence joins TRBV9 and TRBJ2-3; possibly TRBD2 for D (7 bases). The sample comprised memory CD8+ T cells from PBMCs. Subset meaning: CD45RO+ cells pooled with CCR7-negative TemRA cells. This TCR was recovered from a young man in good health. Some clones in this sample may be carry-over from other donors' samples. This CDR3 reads CASSAGLGGRRDTQYF. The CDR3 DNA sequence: TGTGCCAGCAGCGCCGGACTAGGGGGGCGGAGAGATACGCAGTATTTT.